This T cell receptor beta chain was retrieved from a study of T cell clones after liver transplantation. Overall study context: Three of eight recipients were HCV-positive; others had non-autoimmune, non-viral indications. Study-wide results and limits: Low donor cell numbers restricted donor-reactive repertoire measurement in two subjects.

The repertoire was sequenced with immunoSEQ multiplex PCR; TCRdb's copy has only in-frame clones and lacks some. The table lists 40,000 to 55,000 clones, roughly 74% of them singletons, with 9.5% to 10% in the top ten. There are 14 residues in the CDR3. The V end was cut by 6 bases, the J end by 3 bases, with 15 bases between. Germline CDR1 and CDR2: PRHDT and FYEKMQ (reference sequence). For this clone: Its antigen remains unknown.

The TCR was taken from a human patient who received a liver transplant. The graft donor may have contributed some T cells. Sequenced here: CD4+ T cells from blood, sampled 54 months after liver transplant. This chain links TRBV13 with TRBJ2-7; D is perhaps TRBD1 (6 bases). The CDR3 region is CASRSSDRDYEQYF. The CDR3 coding sequence is TGTGCCAGCAGATCCTCGGACAGAGACTACGAGCAGTACTTC.